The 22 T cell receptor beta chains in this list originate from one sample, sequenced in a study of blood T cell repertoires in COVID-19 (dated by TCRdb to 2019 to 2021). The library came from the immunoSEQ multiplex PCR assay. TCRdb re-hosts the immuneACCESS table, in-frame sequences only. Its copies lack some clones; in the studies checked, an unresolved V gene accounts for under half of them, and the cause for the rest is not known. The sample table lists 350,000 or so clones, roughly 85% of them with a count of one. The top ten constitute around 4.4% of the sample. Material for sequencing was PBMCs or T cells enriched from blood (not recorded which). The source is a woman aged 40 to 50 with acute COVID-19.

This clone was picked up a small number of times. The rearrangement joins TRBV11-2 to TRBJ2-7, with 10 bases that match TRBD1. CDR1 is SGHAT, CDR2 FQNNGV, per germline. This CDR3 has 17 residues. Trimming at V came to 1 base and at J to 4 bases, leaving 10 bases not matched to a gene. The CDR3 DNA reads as TGTGCCAGCAGCTTAGTAGGGGACCGGGACAGGGGTTACGAGCAGTACTTC. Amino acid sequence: CASSLVGDRDRGYEQYF.

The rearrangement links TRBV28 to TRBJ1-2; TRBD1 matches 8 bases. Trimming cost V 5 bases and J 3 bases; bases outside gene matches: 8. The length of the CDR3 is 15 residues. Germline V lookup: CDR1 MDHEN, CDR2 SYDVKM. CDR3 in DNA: TGTGCCAGCAGTGTAACAGGGGGAAGTCACTATGGCTACACCTTC. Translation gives CASSVTGGSHYGYTF.

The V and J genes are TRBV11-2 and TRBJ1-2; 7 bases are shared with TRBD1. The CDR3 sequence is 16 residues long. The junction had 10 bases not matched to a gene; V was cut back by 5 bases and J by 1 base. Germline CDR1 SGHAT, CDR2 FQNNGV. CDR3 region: CASSTQGGSLNYGYTF. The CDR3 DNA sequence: TGTGCCAGCAGCACCCAGGGGGGCAGTCTTAACTATGGCTACACCTTC.

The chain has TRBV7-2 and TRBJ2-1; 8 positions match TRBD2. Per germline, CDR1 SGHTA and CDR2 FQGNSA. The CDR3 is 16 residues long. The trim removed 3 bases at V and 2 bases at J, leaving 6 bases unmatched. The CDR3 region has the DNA TGTGCCAGCAGCTTTGGCGCGGGGGGACCCTACAATGAGCAGTTCTTC. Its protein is CASSFGAGGPYNEQFF.

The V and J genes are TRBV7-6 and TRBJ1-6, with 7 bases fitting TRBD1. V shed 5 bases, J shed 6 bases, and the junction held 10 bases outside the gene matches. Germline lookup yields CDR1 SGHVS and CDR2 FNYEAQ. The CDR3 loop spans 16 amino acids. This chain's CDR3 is CASSRDTGVVNSPLHF. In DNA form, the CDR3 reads TGTGCCAGCAGCCGGGATACAGGGGTGGTTAATTCACCCCTCCACTTT.

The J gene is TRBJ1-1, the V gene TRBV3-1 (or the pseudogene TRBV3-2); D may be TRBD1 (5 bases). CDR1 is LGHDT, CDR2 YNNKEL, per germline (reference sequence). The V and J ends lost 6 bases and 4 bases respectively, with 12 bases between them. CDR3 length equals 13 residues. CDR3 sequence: CASRNQGSTEAFF. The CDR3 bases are TGTGCCAGCAGGAACCAGGGATCCACTGAAGCTTTCTTT.

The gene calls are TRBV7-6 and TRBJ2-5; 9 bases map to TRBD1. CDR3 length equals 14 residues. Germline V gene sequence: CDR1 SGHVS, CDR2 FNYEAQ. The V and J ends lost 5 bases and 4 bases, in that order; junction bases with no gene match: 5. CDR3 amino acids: CASSRGQGGETQYF. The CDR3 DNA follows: TGTGCCAGCAGCCGGGGACAGGGAGGAGAGACCCAGTACTTC.

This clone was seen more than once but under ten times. The CDR3 nucleotides are TGTGCCAGCAGCGTAGTTCAGGGGTCAGTCATATATTTT. It yields the protein CASSVVQGSVIYF. The chain is built from TRBV9 and TRBJ1-3; the D gene is possibly TRBD1 (6 bases). The CDR3 consists of 13 residues. CDR1 and CDR2 (germline): SGDLS, YYNGEE. Trimming cost V 0 bases and J 12 bases, with 13 bases left between them.

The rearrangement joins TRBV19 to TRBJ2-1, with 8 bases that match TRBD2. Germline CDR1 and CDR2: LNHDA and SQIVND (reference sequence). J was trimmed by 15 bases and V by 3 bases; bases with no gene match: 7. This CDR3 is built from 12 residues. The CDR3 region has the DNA TGTGCCAGTAGTATCTCCGAGCGGGGGCTGTTCTTC. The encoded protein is CASSISERGLFF.

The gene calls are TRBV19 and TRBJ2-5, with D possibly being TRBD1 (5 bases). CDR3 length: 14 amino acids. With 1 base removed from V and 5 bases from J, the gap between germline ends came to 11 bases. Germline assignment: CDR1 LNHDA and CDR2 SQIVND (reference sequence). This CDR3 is CASSIAGLGETQYF. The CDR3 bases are TGTGCCAGTAGTATAGCAGGGTTAGGGGAGACCCAGTACTTC.

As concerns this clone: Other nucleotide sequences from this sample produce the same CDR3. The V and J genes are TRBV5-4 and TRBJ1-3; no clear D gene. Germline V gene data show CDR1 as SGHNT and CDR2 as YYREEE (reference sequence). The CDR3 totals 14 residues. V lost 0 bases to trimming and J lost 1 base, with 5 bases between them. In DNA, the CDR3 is TGTGCCAGCAGCTTGGCGGGGTCTGGAAACACCATATATTTT. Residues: CASSLAGSGNTIYF.

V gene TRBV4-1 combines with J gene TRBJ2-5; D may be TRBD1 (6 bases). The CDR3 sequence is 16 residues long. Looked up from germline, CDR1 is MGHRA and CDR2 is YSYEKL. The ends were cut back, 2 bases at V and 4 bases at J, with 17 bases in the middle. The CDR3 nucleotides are TGCGCCAGCAGCCAATCTGCACCCGGACAGCGAGAGACCCAGTACTTC. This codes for CASSQSAPGQRETQYF.

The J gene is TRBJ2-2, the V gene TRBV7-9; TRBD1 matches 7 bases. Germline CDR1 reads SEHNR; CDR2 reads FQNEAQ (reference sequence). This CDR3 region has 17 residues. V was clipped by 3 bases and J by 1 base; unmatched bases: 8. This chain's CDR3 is CASSFFPGTENTGELFF. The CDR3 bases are TGTGCCAGCAGCTTTTTTCCCGGGACAGAGAACACCGGGGAGCTGTTTTTT.

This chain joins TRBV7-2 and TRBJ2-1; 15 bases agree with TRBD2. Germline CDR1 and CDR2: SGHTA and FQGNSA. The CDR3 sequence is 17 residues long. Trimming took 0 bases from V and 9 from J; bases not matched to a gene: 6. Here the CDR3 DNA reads TGTGCCAGCAGCTTAGCCTTCGGACTAGCGGGAGGGGCTGAGCAGTTCTTC. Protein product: CASSLAFGLAGGAEQFF. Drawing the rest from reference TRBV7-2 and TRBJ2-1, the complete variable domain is GAGVSQSPSNKVTEKGKDVELRCDPISGHTALYWYRQSLGQGLEFLIYFQGNSAPDKSGLPSDRFSAERTGGSVSTLTIQRTQQEDSAVYLCASSLAFGLAGGAEQFFGPGTRLTVL.

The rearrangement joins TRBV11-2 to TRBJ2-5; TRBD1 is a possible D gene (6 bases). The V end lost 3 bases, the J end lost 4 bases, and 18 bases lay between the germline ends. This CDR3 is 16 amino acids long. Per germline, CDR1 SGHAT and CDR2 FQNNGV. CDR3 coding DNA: TGTGCCAGCAGCTTCACCGTCGGGAAAGGGGGAGAGACCCAGTACTTC. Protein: CASSFTVGKGGETQYF.

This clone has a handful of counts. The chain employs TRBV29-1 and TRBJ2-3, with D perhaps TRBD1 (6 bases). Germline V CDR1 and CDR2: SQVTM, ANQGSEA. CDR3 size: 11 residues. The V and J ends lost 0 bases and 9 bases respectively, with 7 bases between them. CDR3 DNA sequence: TGCAGCGTTGAAGAACAGGGAACGCAGTATTTT. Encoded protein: CSVEEQGTQYF.

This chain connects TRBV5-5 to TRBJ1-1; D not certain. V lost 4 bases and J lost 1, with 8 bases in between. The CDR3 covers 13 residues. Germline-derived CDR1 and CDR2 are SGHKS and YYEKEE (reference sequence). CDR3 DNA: TGTGCCAGCAGCCTTACATGGAACACTGAAGCTTTCTTT. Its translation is CASSLTWNTEAFF.

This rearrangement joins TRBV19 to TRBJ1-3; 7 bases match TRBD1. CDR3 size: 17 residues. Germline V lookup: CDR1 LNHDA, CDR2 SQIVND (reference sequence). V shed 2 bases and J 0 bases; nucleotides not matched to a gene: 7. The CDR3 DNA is TGTGCCAGTAGTATACTGGGACAGCTATCCTCTGGAAACACCATATATTTT. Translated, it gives CASSILGQLSSGNTIYF.

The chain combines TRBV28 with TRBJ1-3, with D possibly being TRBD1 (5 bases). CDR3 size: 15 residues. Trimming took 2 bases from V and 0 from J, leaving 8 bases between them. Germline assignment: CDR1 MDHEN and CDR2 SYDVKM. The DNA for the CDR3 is TGTGCCAGCAGTTTACAGGGAAACTCTGGAAACACCATATATTTT. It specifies CASSLQGNSGNTIYF.

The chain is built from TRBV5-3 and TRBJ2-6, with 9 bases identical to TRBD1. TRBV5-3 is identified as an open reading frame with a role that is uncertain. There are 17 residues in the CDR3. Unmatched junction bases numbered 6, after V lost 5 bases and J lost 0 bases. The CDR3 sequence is CARSSGQGASGANVLTF. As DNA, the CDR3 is TGTGCCAGAAGTTCGGGACAGGGAGCCTCTGGGGCCAACGTCCTGACTTTC.

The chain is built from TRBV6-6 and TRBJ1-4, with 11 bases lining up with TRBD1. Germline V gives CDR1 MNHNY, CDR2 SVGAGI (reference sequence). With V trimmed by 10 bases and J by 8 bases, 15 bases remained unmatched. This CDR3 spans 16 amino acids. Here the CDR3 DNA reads TGTGCCACGACTCCGGGACAGGGGGTGATAGGAGAAAAACTGTTTTTT. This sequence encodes CATTPGQGVIGEKLFF.

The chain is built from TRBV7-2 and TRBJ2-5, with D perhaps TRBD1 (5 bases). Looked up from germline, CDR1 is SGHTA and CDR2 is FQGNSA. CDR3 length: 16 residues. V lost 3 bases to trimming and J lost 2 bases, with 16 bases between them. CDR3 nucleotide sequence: TGTGCCAGCAGCTTCGCCGCGACAGCGAAGCAAGAGACCCAGTACTTC. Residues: CASSFAATAKQETQYF.